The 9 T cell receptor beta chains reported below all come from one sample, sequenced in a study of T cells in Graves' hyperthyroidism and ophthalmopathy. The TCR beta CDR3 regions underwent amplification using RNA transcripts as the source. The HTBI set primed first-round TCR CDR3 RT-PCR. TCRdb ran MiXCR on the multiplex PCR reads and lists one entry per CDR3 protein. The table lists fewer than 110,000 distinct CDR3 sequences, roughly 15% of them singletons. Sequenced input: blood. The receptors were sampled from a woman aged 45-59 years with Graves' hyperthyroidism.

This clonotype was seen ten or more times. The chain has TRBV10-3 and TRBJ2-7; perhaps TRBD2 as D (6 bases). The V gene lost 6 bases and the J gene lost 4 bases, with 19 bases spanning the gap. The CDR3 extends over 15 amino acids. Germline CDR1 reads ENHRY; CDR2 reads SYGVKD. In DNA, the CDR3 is TGTGCCATCAGCAGCGGCGGGATGGCATCATACGAGCAGTACGTC. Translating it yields CAISSGGMASYEQYV.

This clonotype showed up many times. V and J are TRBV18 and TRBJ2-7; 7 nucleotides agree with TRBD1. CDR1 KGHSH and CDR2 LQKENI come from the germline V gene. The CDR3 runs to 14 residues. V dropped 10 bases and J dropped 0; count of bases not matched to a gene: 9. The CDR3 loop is CATAIGTDSYEQYF. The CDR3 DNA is TGTGCCACCGCAATCGGGACAGACTCCTACGAGCAGTACTTC.

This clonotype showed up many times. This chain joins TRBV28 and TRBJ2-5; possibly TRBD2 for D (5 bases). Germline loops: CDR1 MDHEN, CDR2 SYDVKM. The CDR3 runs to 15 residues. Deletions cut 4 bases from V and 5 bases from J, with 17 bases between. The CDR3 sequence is CASSWGDRVVETQYF. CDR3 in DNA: TGTGCCAGCAGTTGGGGAGATCGGGTGGTGGAGACCCAGTACTTC.

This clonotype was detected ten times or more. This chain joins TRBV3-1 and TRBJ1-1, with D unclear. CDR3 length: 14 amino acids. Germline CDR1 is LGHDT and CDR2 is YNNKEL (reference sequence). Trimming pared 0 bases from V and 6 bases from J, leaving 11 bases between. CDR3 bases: TGTGCCAGCAGCCAAGATCTCGGGGAGGCTGAAGCTTTCTTT. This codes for CASSQDLGEAEAFF.

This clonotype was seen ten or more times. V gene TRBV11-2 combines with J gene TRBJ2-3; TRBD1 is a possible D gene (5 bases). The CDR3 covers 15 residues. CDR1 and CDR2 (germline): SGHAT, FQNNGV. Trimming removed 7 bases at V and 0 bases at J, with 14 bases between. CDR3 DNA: TGTGCCAGCAACCAGGGTGCAGGTAGCACAGATACGCAGTATTTT. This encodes CASNQGAGSTDTQYF.

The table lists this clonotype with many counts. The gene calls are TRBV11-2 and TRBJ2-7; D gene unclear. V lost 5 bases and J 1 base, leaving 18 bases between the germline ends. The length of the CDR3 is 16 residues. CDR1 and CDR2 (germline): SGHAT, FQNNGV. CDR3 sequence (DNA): TGTGCCAGCAGCCCTAATGCGGCAGAGCCTTCCTACGAGCAGTACTTC. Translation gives CASSPNAAEPSYEQYF. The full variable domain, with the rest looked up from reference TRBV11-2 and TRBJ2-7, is EAGVAQSPRYKIIEKRQSVAFWCNPISGHATLYWYQQILGQGPKLLIQFQNNGVVDDSQLPKDRFSAERLKGVDSTLKIQPAKLEDSAVYLCASSPNAAEPSYEQYFGPGTRLTVT.

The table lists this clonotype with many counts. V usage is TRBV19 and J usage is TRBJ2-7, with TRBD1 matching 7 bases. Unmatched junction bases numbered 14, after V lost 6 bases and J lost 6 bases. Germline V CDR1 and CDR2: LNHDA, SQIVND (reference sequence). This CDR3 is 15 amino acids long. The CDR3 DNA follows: TGTGCCAGTAGGGTACAGGGGCAAGGCACAAGCGAGCAGTACTTC. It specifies CASRVQGQGTSEQYF.

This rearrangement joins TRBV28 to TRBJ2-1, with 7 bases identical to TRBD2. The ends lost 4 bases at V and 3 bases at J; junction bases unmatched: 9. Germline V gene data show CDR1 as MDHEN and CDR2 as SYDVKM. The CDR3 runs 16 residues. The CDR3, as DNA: TGTGCCAGCAGTTCTTATGGCGGGAGAATCTACAATGAGCAGTTCTTC. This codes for CASSSYGGRIYNEQFF.

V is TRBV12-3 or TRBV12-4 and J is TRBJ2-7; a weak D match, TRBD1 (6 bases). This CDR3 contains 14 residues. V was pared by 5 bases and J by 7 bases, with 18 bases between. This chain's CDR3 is CASSLTAQGREQYF. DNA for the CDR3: TGTGCCAGCAGTCTCACCGCACAGGGTCGGGAGCAGTACTTC.